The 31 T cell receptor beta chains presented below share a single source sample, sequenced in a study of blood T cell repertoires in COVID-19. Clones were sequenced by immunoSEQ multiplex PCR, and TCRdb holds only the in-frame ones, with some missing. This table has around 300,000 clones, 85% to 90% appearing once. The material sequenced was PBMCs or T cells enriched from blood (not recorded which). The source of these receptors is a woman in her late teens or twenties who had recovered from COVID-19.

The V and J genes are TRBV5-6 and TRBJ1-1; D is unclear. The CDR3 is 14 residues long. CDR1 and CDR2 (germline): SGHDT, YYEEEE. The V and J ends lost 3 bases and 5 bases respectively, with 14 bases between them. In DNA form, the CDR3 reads TGTGCCAGCAGCTCGGGCGGGGTATGGACTGAAGCTTTCTTT. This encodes CASSSGGVWTEAFF.

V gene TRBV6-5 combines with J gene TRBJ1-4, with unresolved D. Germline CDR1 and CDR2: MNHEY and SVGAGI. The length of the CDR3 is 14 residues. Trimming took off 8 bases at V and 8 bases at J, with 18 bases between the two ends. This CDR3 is CASGRSTTGEKLFF. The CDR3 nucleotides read TGTGCCAGCGGGAGGTCAACGACCGGGGAAAAACTGTTTTTT.

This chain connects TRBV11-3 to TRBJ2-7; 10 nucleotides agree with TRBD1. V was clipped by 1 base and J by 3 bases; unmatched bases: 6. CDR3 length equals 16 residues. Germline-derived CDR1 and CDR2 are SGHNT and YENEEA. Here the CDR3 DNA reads TGTGCCAGCAGCTTAGGAGGGGACAGGGGTGACTACGAGCAGTACTTC. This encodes CASSLGGDRGDYEQYF.

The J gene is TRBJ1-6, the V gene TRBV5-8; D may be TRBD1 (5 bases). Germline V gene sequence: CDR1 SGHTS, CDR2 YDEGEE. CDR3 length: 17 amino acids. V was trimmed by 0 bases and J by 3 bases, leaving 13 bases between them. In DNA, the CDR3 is TGTGCCAGCAGCTTGGAGTCAGGGCCTCACTATAATTCACCCCTCCACTTT. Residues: CASSLESGPHYNSPLHF.

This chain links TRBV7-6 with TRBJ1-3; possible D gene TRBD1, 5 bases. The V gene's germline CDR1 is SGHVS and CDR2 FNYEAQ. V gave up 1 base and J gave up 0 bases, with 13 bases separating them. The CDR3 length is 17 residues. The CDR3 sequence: CASSLEAWGTSGNTIYF. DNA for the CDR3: TGTGCCAGCAGCTTAGAAGCGTGGGGCACCTCTGGAAACACCATATATTTT. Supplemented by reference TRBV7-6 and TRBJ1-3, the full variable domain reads GAGVSQSPRYKVTKRGQDVALRCDPISGHVSLYWYRQALGQGPEFLTYFNYEAQQDKSGLPNDRFSAERPEGSISTLTIQRTEQRDSAMYRCASSLEAWGTSGNTIYFGEGSWLTVV.

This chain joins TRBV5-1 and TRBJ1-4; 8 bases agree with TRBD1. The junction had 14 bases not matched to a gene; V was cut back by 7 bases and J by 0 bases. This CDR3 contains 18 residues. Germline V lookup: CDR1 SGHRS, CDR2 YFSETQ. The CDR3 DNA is TGCGCCAGCCGACCCCCCGGGACAGGACGCACAACTAATGAAAAACTGTTTTTT. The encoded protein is CASRPPGTGRTTNEKLFF.

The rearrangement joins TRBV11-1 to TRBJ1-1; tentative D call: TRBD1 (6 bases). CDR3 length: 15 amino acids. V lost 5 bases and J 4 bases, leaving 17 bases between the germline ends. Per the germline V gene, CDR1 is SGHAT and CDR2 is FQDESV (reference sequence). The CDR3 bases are TGTGCCAGCAGCACTACAACAGGGATGGGCACTGAAGCTTTCTTT. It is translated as CASSTTTGMGTEAFF.

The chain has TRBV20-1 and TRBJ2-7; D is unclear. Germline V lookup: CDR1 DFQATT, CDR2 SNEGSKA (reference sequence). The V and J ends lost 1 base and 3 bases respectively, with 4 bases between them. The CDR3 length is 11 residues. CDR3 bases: TGCAGTGCTAGAGTCCTCTACGAGCAGTACTTC. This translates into CSARVLYEQYF.

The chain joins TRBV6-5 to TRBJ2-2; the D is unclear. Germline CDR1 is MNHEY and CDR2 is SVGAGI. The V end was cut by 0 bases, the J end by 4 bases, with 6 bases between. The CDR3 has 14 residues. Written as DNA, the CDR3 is TGTGCCAGCAGTTACTCGGCTGGCACCGGGGAGCTGTTTTTT. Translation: CASSYSAGTGELFF.

CDR3 nucleotides: TGTGCCAGCAGCCGTGCCGGGAGATTCCCTTTGGAGACCCAGTACTTC. Encoded protein: CASSRAGRFPLETQYF. The chain recombines TRBV3-1 (or the pseudogene TRBV3-2) with TRBJ2-5; possible D gene TRBD2, 6 bases. Germline CDR1 reads LGHDT; CDR2 reads YNNKEL (reference sequence). Trimming shortened V by 4 bases and J by 5 bases, and 20 bases separated the two germline ends. This CDR3 has 16 residues.

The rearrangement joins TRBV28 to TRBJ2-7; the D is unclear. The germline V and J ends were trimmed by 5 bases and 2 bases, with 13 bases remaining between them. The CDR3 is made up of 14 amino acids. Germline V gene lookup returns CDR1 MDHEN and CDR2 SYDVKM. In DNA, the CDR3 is TGTGCCAGCAGTCCCCCTAATACAGCCTACGAGCAGTACTTC. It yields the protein CASSPPNTAYEQYF.

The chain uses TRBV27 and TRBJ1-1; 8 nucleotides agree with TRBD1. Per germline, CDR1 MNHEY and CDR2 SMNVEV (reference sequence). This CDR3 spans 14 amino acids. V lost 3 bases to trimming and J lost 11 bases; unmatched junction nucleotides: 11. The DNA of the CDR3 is TGTGCCAGCAGTTTCGTGGCAGGGGGCACTCAGGCTTTCTTT. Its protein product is CASSFVAGGTQAFF.

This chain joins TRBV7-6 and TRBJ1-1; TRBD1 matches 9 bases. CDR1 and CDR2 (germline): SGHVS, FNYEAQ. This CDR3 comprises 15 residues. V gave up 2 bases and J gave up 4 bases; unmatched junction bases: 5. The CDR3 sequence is CASSLQGTGFTEAFF. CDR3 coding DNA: TGTGCCAGCAGCTTACAGGGGACAGGGTTCACTGAAGCTTTCTTT.

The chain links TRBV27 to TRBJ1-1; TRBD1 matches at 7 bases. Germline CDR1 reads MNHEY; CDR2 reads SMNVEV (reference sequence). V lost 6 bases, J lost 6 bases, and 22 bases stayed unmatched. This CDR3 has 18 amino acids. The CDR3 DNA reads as TGTGCCAGCAGGGGCAATCGGGACAGCCAAACTGGTTCCCCTGAAGCTTTCTTT. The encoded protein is CASRGNRDSQTGSPEAFF.

The CDR3: CSAGGQGNGGYTF. The CDR3 bases are TGCAGTGCTGGTGGACAGGGGAATGGCGGCTACACCTTC. The V and J genes are TRBV20-1 and TRBJ1-2; TRBD1 agrees at 9 bases. Germline CDR1 and CDR2: DFQATT and SNEGSKA (reference sequence). After removal of 5 bases from V and 8 bases from J, the junction contained 9 bases not matched to a gene. CDR3 size: 13 residues.

This CDR3 reads CSASTLTPNTEAFF. CDR3 DNA: TGCAGTGCTAGTACCCTTACTCCAAACACTGAAGCTTTCTTT. This chain links TRBV20-1 with TRBJ1-1; D gene ambiguous. The CDR3 runs 14 residues. Germline-derived CDR1 and CDR2 are DFQATT and SNEGSKA (reference sequence). The germline V and J ends were trimmed by 3 bases and 2 bases, with 13 bases remaining between them.

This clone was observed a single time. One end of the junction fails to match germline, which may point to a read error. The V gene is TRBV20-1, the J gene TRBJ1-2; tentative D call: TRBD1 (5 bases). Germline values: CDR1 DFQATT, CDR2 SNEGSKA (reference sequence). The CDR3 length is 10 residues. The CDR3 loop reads CSVHPTAPSF. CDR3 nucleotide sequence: TGCAGTGTTCATCCGACAGCACCCAGTTTC.

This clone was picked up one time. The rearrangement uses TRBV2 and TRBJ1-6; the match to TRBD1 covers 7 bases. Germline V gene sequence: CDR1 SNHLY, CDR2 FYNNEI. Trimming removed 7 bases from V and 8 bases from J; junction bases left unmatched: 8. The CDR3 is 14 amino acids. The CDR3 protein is CASKGGVSYSPLHF. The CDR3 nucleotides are TGTGCCAGCAAAGGGGGCGTGTCGTATTCACCCCTCCACTTT.

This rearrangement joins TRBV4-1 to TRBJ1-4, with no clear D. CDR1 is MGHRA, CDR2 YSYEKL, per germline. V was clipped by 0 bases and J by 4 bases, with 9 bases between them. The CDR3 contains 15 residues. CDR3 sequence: CASSQDSPINEKLFF. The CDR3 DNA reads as TGCGCCAGCAGCCAAGATAGCCCTATTAATGAAAAACTGTTTTTT.

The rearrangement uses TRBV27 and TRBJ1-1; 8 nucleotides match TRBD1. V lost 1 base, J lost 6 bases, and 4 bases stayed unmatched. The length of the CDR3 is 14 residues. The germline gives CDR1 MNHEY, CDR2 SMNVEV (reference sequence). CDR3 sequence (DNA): TGTGCCAGCAGTTTATGGTCAGGGGGCGCTGAAGCTTTCTTT. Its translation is CASSLWSGGAEAFF.

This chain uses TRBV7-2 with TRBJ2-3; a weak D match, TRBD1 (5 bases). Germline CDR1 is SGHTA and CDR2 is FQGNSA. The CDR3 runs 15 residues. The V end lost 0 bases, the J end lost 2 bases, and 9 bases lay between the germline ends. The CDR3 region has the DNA TGTGCCAGCAGCTTAGCGTGGGGCCCCACAGATACGCAGTATTTT. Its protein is CASSLAWGPTDTQYF.

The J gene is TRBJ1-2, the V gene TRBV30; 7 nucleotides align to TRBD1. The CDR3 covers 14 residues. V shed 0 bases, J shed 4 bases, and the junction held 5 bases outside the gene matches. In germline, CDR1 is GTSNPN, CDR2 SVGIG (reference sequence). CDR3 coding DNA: TGTGCCTGGAGTGTACTAGGGGGCTTCTATGGCTACACCTTC. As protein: CAWSVLGGFYGYTF.

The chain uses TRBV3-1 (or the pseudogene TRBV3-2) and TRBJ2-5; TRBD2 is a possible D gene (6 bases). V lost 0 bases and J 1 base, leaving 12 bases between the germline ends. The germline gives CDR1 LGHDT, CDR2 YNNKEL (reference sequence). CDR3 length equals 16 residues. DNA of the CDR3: TGTGCCAGCAGCCAAGATCTGACCGGGGGCCAAGAGACCCAGTACTTC. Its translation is CASSQDLTGGQETQYF.

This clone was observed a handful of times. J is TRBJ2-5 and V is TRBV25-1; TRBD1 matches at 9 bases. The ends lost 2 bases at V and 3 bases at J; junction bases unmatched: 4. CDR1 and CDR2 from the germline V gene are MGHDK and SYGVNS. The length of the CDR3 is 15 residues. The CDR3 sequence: CASSEGTGMKETQYF. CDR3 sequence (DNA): TGTGCCAGCAGTGAAGGGACAGGGATGAAAGAGACCCAGTACTTC.

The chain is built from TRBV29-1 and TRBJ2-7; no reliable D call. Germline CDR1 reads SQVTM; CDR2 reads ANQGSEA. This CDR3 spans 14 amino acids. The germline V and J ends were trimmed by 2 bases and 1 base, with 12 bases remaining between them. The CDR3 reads CSVESVTSSYEQYF. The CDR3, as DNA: TGCAGCGTTGAATCGGTCACCTCGTCCTACGAGCAGTACTTC.

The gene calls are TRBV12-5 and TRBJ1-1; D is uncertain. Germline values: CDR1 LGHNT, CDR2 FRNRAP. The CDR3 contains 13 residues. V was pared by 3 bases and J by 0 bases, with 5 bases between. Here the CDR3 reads CASGFSVNTEAFF. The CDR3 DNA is TGTGCTAGTGGTTTTTCAGTGAACACTGAAGCTTTCTTT.

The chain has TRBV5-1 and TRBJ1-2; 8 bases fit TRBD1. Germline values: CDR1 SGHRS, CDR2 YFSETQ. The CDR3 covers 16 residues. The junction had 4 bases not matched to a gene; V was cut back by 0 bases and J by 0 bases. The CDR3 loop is CASSLGGTGTNYGYTF. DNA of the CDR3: TGCGCCAGCAGCTTGGGCGGGACAGGTACTAACTATGGCTACACCTTC.

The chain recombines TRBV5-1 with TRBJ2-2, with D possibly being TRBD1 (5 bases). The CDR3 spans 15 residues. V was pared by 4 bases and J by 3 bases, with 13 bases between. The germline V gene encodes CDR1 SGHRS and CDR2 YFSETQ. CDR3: CASSPDTSYTGELFF. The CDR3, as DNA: TGCGCCAGCAGCCCGGACACTTCGTACACCGGGGAGCTGTTTTTT.

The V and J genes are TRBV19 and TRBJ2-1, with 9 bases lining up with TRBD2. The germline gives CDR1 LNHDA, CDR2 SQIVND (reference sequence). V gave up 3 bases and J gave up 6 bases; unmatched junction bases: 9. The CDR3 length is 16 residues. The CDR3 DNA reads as TGTGCCAGTAGTATGGCAGGGACTAGCATGTCCAATGAGCAGTTCTTC. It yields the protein CASSMAGTSMSNEQFF.

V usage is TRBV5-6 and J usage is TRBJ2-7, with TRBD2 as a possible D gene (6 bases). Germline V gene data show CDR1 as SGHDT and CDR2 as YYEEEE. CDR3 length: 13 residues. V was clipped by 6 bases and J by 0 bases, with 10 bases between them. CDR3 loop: CASNGGSSYEQYF. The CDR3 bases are TGTGCCAGCAATGGGGGGAGCTCCTACGAGCAGTACTTC.

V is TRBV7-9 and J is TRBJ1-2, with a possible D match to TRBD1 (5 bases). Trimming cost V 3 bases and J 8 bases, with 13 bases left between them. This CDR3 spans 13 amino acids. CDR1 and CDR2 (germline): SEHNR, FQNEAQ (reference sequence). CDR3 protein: CASSLMGLQGYTF. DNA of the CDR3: TGTGCCAGCAGCTTGATGGGGCTCCAGGGCTACACCTTC.